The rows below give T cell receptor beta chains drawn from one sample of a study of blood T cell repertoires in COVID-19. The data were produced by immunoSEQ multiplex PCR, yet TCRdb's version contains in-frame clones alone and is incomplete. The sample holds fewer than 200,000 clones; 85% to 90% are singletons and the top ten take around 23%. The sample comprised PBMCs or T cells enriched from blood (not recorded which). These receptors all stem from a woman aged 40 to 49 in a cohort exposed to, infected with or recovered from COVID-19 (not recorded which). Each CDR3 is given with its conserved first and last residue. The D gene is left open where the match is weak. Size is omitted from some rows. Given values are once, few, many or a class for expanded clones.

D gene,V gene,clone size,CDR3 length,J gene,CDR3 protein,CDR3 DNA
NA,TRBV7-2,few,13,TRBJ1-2,CASSPDINYGYTF,TGTGCCAGCAGCCCGGACATTAACTATGGCTACACCTTC
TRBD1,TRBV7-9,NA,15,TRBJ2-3,CASSLDRGRIIGQYF,TGTGCCAGCAGCCTCGACAGGGGGAGGATTATTGGGCAGTATTTT
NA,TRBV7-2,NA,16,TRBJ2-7,CASSLVHRTSFNEQYF,TGTGCCAGCAGCTTAGTTCATAGGACATCGTTCAACGAGCAGTACTTC
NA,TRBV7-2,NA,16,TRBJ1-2,CASSLMYGDVYYGYTF,TGTGCCAGCAGCTTAATGTACGGGGATGTATACTATGGCTACACCTTC
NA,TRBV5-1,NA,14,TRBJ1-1,CASSLRGMNTEAFF,TGCGCCAGCAGCTTGCGGGGGATGAACACTGAAGCTTTCTTT
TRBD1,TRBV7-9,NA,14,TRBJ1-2,CASSETGEAYGYTF,TGTGCCAGCAGCGAAACAGGGGAAGCCTATGGCTACACCTTC
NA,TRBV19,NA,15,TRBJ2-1,CASSKGRNSYNEQFF,TGTGCCAGTAGTAAAGGGAGGAACTCCTACAATGAGCAGTTCTTC
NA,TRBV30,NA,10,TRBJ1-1,CAWSTAEAFF,TGTGCCTGGAGTACGGCTGAAGCTTTCTTT
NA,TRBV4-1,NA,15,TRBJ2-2,CASSQESTNTGELFF,TGCGCCAGCAGCCAAGAATCCACAAACACCGGGGAGCTGTTTTTT
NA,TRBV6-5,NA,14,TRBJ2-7,CASIWGESSYEQYF,TGTGCCAGCATTTGGGGGGAGAGTAGCTACGAGCAGTACTTC